This T cell receptor (beta chain) derives from a study of technical replicates of blood from a few donors. The CDR3 has 16 residues. The ends lost 1 base at V and 1 base at J; junction bases unmatched: 4. CDR1 is SEHNR, CDR2 FQNEAQ, per germline (reference sequence). Libraries were prepared by immunoSEQ multiplex PCR; TCRdb keeps only in-frame clonotypes and omits some of them. The table includes fewer than 70,000 clones, around 95% detected once. V gene TRBV7-9 combines with J gene TRBJ1-1; 9 nucleotides line up with TRBD1. The receptor was isolated from a human donor in good health. Sequenced input: T cells isolated from PBMCs. This chain's CDR3 is CASSLGGTGPNTEAFF. In DNA, the CDR3 is TGTGCCAGCAGCTTAGGTGGGACAGGGCCGAACACTGAAGCTTTCTTT.